This T cell receptor (beta chain) was obtained from a study of blood T cell repertoires in COVID-19. About the research overall: From T cells, B-cell-depleted T cells, or PBMCs came the material, which was cDNA or gDNA.

The V end was cut by 4 bases, the J end by 7 bases, with 17 bases between. CDR3 length: 14 amino acids. CDR1 and CDR2 from the germline V gene are GTSNPN and SVGIG (reference sequence). TCRdb keeps only in-frame clones here, not all; method: immunoSEQ multiplex PCR. The sample yields just over 650,000 clones, around 90% seen once. The J gene is TRBJ1-5, the V gene TRBV30; D gene ambiguous. This receptor was taken from a woman between 18 and 30 years old with acute or convalescent COVID-19. Sequencing used peripheral blood. DNA of the CDR3: TGTGCCTGGATCTATCTCGAGTCGGGACAGCCCCAGCATTTT. Translation: CAWIYLESGQPQHF.